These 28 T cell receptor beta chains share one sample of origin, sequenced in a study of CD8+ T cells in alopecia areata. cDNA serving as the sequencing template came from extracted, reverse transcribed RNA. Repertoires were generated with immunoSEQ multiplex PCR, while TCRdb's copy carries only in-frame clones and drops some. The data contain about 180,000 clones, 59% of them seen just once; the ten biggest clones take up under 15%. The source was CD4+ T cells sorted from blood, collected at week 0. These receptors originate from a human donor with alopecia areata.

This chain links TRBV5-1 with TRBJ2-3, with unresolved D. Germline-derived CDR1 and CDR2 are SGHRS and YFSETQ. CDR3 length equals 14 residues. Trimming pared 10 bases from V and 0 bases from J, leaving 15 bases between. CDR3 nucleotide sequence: TGCGCCTCCGCCCCAAGGCCTAGCACAGATACGCAGTATTTT. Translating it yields CASAPRPSTDTQYF. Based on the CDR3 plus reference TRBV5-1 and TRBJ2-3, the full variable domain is KAGVTQTPRYLIKTRGQQVTLSCSPISGHRSVSWYQQTPGQGLQFLFEYFSETQRNKGNFPGRFSGRQFSNSRSEMNVSTLELGDSALYLCASAPRPSTDTQYFGPGTRLTVL.

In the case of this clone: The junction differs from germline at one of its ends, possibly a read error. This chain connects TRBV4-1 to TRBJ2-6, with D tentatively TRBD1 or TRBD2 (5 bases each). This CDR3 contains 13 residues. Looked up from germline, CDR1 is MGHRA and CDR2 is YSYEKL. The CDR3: CASSRAGADVLTF. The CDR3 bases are TGCGCCAGCAGTCGGGCCGGGGCCGACGTCCTGACTTTC.

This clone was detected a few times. In nucleotides, the CDR3 is TGCAGCGTTGGATGGGGGGCGGGCTATGGCTACACCTTC. It codes for CSVGWGAGYGYTF. This chain connects TRBV29-1 to TRBJ1-2, with a tentative D call TRBD1 (6 bases). The CDR3 has 13 amino acids. Trimming shortened V by 4 bases and J by 4 bases, and 13 bases separated the two germline ends. Germline V gives CDR1 SQVTM, CDR2 ANQGSEA.

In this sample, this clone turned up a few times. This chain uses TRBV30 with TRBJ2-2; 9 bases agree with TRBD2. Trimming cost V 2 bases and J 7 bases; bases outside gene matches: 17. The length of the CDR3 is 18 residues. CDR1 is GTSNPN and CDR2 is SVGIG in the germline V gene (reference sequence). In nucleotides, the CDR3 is TGTGCCTGGAGTCCGGACAGGATAGCGGGGGCCCCCAGCGGGGAGCTGTTTTTT. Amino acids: CAWSPDRIAGAPSGELFF.

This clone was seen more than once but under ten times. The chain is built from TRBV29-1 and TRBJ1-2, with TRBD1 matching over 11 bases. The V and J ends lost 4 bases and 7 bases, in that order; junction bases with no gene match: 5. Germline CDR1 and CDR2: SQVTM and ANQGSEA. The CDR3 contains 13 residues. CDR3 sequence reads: CSVAGGQGAGYTF. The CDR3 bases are TGCAGCGTTGCGGGTGGACAGGGGGCTGGCTACACCTTC.

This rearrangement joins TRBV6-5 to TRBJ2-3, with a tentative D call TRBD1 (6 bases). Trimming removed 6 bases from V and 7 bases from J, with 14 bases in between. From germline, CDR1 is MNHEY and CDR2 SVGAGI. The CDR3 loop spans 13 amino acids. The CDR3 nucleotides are TGTGCCAGCAGCCCAACCGACAGGAATACGCAGTATTTT. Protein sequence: CASSPTDRNTQYF.

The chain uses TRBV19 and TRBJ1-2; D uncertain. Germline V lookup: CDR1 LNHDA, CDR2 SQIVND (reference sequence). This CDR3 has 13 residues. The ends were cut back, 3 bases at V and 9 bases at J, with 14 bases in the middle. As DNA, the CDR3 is TGTGCCAGTAGTATGGAAACGTCACTAAGCTACACCTTC. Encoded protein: CASSMETSLSYTF.

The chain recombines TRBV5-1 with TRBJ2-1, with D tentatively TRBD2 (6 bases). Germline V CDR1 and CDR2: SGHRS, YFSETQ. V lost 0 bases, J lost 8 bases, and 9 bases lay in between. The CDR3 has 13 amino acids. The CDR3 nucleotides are TGCGCCAGCAGCTTGGAACTAGCCGATGAGCAGTTCTTC. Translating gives CASSLELADEQFF.

The CDR3, as DNA: TGTGCCAGCAGCCCAAGGGTCGGGGACAGGTACTTC. It yields the protein CASSPRVGDRYF. This sequence joins TRBV13 and TRBJ2-7, with TRBD1 matching over 7 bases. V lost 5 bases and J lost 12; bases outside the gene matches: 10. This CDR3 is 12 amino acids long. CDR1 PRHDT and CDR2 FYEKMQ come from the germline V gene (reference sequence).

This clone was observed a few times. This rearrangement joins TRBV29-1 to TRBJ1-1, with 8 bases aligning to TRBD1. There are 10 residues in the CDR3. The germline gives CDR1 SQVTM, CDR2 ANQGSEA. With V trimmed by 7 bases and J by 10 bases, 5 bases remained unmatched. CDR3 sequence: CSAQQGVAFF. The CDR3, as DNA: TGCAGCGCACAACAGGGGGTAGCTTTCTTT.

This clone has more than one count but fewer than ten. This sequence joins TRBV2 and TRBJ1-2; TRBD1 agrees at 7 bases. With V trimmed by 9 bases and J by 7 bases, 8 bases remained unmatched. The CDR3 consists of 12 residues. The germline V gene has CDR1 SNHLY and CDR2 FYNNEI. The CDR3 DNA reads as TGTGCCAGTGGACAGGAATCTGGTGGCTACACCTTC. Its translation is CASGQESGGYTF.

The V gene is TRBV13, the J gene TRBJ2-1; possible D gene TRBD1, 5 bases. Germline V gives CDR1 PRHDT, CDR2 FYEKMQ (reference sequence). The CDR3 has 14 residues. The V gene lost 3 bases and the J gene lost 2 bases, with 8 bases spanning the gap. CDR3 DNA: TGTGCCAGCAGCTTTGGGGCTGCCTACAATGAGCAGTTCTTC. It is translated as CASSFGAAYNEQFF.

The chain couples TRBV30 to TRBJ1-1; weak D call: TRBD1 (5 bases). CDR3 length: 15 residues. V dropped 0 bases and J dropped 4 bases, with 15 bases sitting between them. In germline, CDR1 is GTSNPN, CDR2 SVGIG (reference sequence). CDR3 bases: TGTGCCTGGAGTGTACGTGCAGGGCGGGCCACTGAAGCTTTCTTT. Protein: CAWSVRAGRATEAFF.

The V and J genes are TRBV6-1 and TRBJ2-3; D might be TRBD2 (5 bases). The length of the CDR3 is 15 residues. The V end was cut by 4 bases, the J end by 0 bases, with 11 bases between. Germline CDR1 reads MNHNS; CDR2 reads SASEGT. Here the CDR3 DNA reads TGTGCCAGCAGTGTCCGGGGATCTAGCACAGATACGCAGTATTTT. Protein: CASSVRGSSTDTQYF.

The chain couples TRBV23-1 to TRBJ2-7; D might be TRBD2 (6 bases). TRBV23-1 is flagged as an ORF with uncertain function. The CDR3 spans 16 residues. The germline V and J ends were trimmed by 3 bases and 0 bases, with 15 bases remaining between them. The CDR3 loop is CASSQPAGPLSYEQYF. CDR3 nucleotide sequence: TGCGCCAGCAGTCAGCCGGCGGGGCCCCTCTCCTACGAGCAGTACTTC.

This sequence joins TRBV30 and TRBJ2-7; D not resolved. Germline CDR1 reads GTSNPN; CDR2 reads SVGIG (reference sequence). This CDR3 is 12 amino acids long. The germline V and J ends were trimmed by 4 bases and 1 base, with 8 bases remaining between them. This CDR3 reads CAWTGPSYEQYF. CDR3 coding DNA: TGTGCCTGGACCGGTCCTTCCTACGAGCAGTACTTC.

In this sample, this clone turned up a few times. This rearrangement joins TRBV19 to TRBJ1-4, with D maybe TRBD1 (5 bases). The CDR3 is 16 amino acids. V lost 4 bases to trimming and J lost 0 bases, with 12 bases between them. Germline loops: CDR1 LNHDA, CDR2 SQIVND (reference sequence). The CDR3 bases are TGTGCCAGTAGTAAAAGGGACCCCGCAACTAATGAAAAACTGTTTTTT. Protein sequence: CASSKRDPATNEKLFF. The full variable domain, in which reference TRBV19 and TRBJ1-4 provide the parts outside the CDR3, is DGGITQSPKYLFRKEGQNVTLSCEQNLNHDAMYWYRQDPGQGLRLIYYSQIVNDFQKGDIAEGYSVSREKKESFPLTVTSAQKNPTAFYLCASSKRDPATNEKLFFGSGTQLSVL.

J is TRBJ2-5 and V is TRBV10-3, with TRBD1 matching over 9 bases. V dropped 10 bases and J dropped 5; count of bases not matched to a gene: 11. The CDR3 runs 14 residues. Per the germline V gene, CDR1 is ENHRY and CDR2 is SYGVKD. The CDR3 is CATKKDRGPETQYF. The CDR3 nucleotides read TGTGCCACCAAGAAGGACAGGGGTCCGGAGACCCAGTACTTC.

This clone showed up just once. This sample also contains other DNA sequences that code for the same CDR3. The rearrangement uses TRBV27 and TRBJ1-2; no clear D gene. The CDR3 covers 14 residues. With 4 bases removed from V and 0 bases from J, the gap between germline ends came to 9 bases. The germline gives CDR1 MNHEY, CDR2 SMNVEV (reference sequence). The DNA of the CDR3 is TGTGCCAGCAGTTCTAGGGCTGCTAACTATGGCTACACCTTC. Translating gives CASSSRAANYGYTF.

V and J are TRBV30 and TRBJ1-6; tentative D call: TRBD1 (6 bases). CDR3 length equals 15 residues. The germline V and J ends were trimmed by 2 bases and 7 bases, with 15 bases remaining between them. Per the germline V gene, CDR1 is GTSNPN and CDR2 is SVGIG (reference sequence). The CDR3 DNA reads TGTGCCTGGAGTCTCGCAGGGGTTTTCAATTCACCCCTCCACTTT. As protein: CAWSLAGVFNSPLHF. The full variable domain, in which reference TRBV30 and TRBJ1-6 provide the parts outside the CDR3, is SQTIHQWPATLVQPVGSPLSLECTVEGTSNPNLYWYRQAAGRGLQLLFYSVGIGQISSEVPQNLSASRPQDRQFILSSKKLLLSDSGFYLCAWSLAGVFNSPLHFGNGTRLTVT.

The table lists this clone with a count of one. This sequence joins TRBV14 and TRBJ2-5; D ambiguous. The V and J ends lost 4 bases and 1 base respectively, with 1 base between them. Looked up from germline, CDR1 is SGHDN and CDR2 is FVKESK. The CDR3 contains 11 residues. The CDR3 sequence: CASSRQETQYF. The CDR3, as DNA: TGTGCCAGCAGCCGCCAAGAGACCCAGTACTTC.

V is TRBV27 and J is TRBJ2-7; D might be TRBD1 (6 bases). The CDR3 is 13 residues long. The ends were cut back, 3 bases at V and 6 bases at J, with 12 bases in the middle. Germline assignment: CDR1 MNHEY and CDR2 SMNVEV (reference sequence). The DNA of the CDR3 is TGTGCCAGCAGTTTTAGGGCCAGGGGCGAGCAGTACTTC. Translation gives CASSFRARGEQYF.

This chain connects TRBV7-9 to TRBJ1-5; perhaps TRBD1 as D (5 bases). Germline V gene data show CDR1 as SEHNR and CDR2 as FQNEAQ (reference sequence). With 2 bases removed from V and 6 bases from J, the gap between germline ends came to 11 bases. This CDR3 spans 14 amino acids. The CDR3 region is CASSLMGVGQPQHF. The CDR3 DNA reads TGTGCCAGCAGCTTAATGGGGGTGGGTCAGCCCCAGCATTTT.

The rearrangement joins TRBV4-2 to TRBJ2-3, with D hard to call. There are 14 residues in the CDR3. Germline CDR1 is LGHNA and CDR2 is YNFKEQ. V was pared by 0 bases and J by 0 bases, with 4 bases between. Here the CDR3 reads CASSQDASTDTQYF. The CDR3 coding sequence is TGTGCCAGCAGCCAAGATGCAAGCACAGATACGCAGTATTTT.

The CDR3 here is CSVGGQFNYGYTF. The DNA of the CDR3 is TGCAGCGTCGGGGGACAGTTTAACTATGGCTACACCTTC. The chain combines TRBV29-1 with TRBJ1-2, with TRBD1 matching 7 bases. Trimming took 6 bases from V and 1 from J; bases not matched to a gene: 5. Germline CDR1 SQVTM, CDR2 ANQGSEA. CDR3 length: 13 residues.

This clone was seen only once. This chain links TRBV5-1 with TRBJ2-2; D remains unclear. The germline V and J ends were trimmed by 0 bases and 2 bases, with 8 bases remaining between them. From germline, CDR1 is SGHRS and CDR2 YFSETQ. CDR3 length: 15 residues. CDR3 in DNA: TGCGCCAGCAGCTTGGCAGAGTCTAACACCGGGGAGCTGTTTTTT. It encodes CASSLAESNTGELFF.

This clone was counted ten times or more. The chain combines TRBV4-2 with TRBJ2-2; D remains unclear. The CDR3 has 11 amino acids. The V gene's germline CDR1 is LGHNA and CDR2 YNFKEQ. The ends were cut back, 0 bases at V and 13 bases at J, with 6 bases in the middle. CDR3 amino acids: CASSQEGWLFF. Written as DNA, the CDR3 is TGTGCCAGCAGCCAAGAGGGGTGGCTGTTTTTT.

CDR3 residues: CASSDSPMYEQYF. The DNA of the CDR3 is TGTGCCAGCAGTGACTCCCCCATGTACGAGCAGTACTTC. The chain links TRBV25-1 to TRBJ2-7; unclear D gene. CDR1 and CDR2 (germline): MGHDK, SYGVNS. Trimming stripped 3 bases from V and 4 bases from J, with 10 bases between. This CDR3 is 13 amino acids long.